The rows below give T cell receptor beta chains drawn from one sample of a study of T cells in Graves' hyperthyroidism and ophthalmopathy. A single record per CDR3 protein comes from TCRdb applying MiXCR to the multiplex PCR reads. The table lists approximately 600,000 distinct CDR3 sequences, 20% to 25% of them singletons. What was sequenced was blood. The receptors derive from a man aged 30-40 years with Graves' ophthalmopathy. The CDR3 runs from the conserved cysteine through the conserved F or W. A D gene is named only where the DNA matches it firmly. The size field is filled for only some rows; it gives once, few, many or a size class.

clone_size,v_call,d_call,j_call,cdr3_aa,cdr3_nt
few,TRBV28,.,TRBJ2-7,CASSRPGEQYF,TGTGCCAGCAGCCGGCCGGGCGAGCAGTACTTC
.,TRBV4-1,TRBD1,TRBJ1-1,CASSQDRGSNTEAFF,TGCGCCAGCAGCCAGGACAGGGGCTCAAACACTGAAGCTTTCTTT
few,TRBV4-1,.,TRBJ2-3,CASSQELSALTDTQYF,TGCGCCAGCAGCCAAGAGCTTAGCGCGCTCACAGATACGCAGTATTTT
many,TRBV2,.,TRBJ1-3,CASSDGQRSGNTIYF,TGTGCCAGCAGTGACGGGCAGCGATCTGGAAACACCATATATTTT
many,TRBV30,.,TRBJ1-1,CAWSSSTGVPLEAFF,TGTGCCTGGAGTTCAAGCACGGGAGTCCCCCTCGAAGCTTTCTTT
.,TRBV7-3,TRBD2,TRBJ2-1,CASSPERGAYNEQFF,TGTGCCAGCAGCCCAGAGCGGGGTGCCTACAATGAGCAGTTCTTC
.,TRBV7-3,.,TRBJ2-7,CASSTDGSSHEQYF,TGTGCCAGCAGTACCGACGGGAGCTCCCACGAGCAGTACTTC
.,TRBV7-6,.,TRBJ2-1,CASSLAGAQGASYNEQFF,TGTGCCAGCAGCTTAGCGGGGGCACAGGGTGCGTCCTACAATGAGCAGTTCTTC
few,TRBV12-3/TRBV12-4,.,TRBJ2-1,CASSLAGWQTYNEQFF,TGTGCCAGCAGTTTAGCGGGGTGGCAGACATACAATGAGCAGTTCTTC
many,TRBV3-1,TRBD2,TRBJ2-3,CASRAGTSGTDTQYF,TGTGCCAGCAGAGCCGGGACTAGCGGGACAGATACGCAGTATTTT
.,TRBV10-2,.,TRBJ2-5,CASSESRSGDQETQYF,TGCGCCAGCAGTGAGTCGAGGTCGGGAGACCAAGAGACCCAGTACTTC
many,TRBV3-1,.,TRBJ2-1,CASSRNNEQFF,TGTGCCAGCAGCCGGAACAATGAGCAGTTCTTC
many,TRBV7-8,.,TRBJ2-1,CASSPGLRNEQFF,TGTGCCAGCAGCCCAGGACTCCGCAATGAGCAGTTCTTC
few,TRBV24-1,TRBD2,TRBJ2-2,CATSGLAGVAGELFF,TGTGCCACCAGTGGCCTAGCGGGAGTTGCCGGGGAGCTGTTTTTT
few,TRBV12-3/TRBV12-4,.,TRBJ2-3,CASSPQKGGPPPDTQYF,TGTGCCAGCAGTCCTCAGAAGGGGGGCCCCCCCCCAGATACGCAGTATTTT
many,TRBV6-1,TRBD2,TRBJ2-1,CASRGSGSGYEQFF,TGTGCCAGCAGGGGAAGCGGGAGTGGGTATGAGCAGTTCTTC
.,TRBV20-1,TRBD1,TRBJ2-1,CSAPGTGPLRGTYNEQFF,TGCAGTGCGCCAGGGACAGGACCCTTGCGGGGAACCTACAATGAGCAGTTCTTC
many,TRBV11-2,.,TRBJ2-1,CASSSPRGHYNEQFF,TGTGCCAGCAGTTCCCCCAGGGGCCACTACAATGAGCAGTTCTTC
few,TRBV10-2,TRBD2,TRBJ2-3,CASSETLVSGRYTDTQYF,TGCGCCAGCAGTGAGACCCTCGTGAGCGGGAGATATACAGATACGCAGTATTTT
many,TRBV28,.,TRBJ2-3,CASSSRELGSTDTQYF,TGTGCCAGCAGTTCCCGGGAGTTAGGAAGCACAGATACGCAGTATTTT
.,TRBV28,TRBD1,TRBJ2-5,CASSPRTGFETQYF,TGTGCCAGCAGTCCGCGGACAGGGTTCGAGACCCAGTACTTC
few,TRBV24-1,.,TRBJ2-6,CATSDVHSGANVLTF,TGTGCCACCAGTGATGTTCACTCTGGGGCCAACGTCCTGACTTTC
many,TRBV12-3/TRBV12-4,.,TRBJ1-2,CASRQGEAAGGYTF,TGTGCCAGCAGACAAGGGGAAGCGGCCGGAGGCTACACCTTC
many,TRBV28,TRBD2,TRBJ2-7,CASSFEGLAGGFSYEQYF,TGTGCCAGCAGTTTTGAAGGACTAGCGGGAGGCTTCTCCTACGAGCAGTACTTC
.,TRBV24-1,.,TRBJ2-3,CATSRSESTDTQYF,TGTGCCACCAGTCGATCGGAAAGCACAGATACGCAGTATTTT
.,TRBV4-1,TRBD1,TRBJ1-1,CASSQEGTAGTEAFF,TGCGCCAGCAGCCAAGAGGGGACAGCGGGCACTGAAGCTTTCTTT
few,TRBV4-3,TRBD2,TRBJ2-3,CASSQDIGTSGYTQYF,TGCGCCAGCAGCCAAGATATCGGGACTAGCGGTTATACGCAGTATTTT
many,TRBV5-1,.,TRBJ2-7,CASSPSLGEQYF,TGCGCCAGCAGCCCCAGTCTGGGCGAGCAGTACTTC
.,TRBV5-5,TRBD2,TRBJ2-3,CASSLGPGGTTDTQYF,TGTGCCAGCAGCTTGGGGCCGGGGGGAACCACAGATACGCAGTATTTT
many,TRBV20-1,.,TRBJ1-1,CSARPQKKTAPYLNTEAFF,TGCAGTGCTAGACCCCAGAAAAAGACGGCTCCCTACTTGAACACTGAAGCTTTCTTT
.,TRBV30,TRBD2,TRBJ2-1,CAWKFSGSLNEQFF,TGTGCCTGGAAGTTCAGCGGGAGCCTCAATGAGCAGTTCTTC
few,TRBV28,.,TRBJ2-5,CASSQDRRANF,TGTGCCAGCAGCCAAGACAGGAGGGCGAACTTC
many,TRBV2,.,TRBJ1-5,CASSATDGNQPQHF,TGTGCCAGCAGCGCGACAGACGGGAATCAGCCCCAGCATTTT
once,TRBV9,.,TRBJ2-1,CASSVEFQSSYNEQFF,TGTGCCAGCAGCGTAGAGTTTCAAAGCTCCTACAATGAGCAGTTCTTC
.,TRBV28,.,TRBJ1-2,CASSLIERGFYGYTF,TGTGCCAGCAGTTTAATCGAGAGGGGCTTCTATGGCTACACCTTC
.,TRBV27,TRBD1,TRBJ1-1,CASATGANTEAFF,TGTGCCAGCGCTACAGGGGCGAACACTGAAGCTTTCTTT
few,TRBV18,.,TRBJ2-5,CANSPPRLEETQYF,TGTGCCAACTCACCACCCCGACTAGAAGAGACCCAGTACTTC
many,TRBV2,TRBD1,TRBJ1-5,CASSEATGGGQPQHF,TGTGCCAGCAGTGAAGCAACAGGGGGAGGTCAGCCCCAGCATTTT
few,TRBV18,TRBD1,TRBJ2-7,CASSPQEGQPEQYF,TGTGCCAGCTCACCGCAAGAGGGACAGCCCGAGCAGTACTTC
few,TRBV7-2,TRBD2,TRBJ2-7,CASSFSGEPYEQYF,TGTGCCAGCAGCTTTAGCGGGGAACCTTACGAGCAGTACTTC
.,TRBV20-1,.,TRBJ1-6,CSARPRQNSPLHF,TGCAGTGCTAGACCCAGACAAAACTCACCCCTCCACTTT
few,TRBV6-2/TRBV6-3,TRBD1,TRBJ1-1,CASRTGTGVPNTEAFF,TGTGCCAGCAGAACAGGGACAGGGGTCCCGAACACTGAAGCTTTCTTT
many,TRBV27,TRBD2,TRBJ2-1,CASSSGLAGLVNEQFF,TGTGCCAGCAGTTCGGGACTAGCGGGATTGGTGAATGAGCAGTTCTTC
many,TRBV3-1,TRBD1,TRBJ1-1,CASSLRQGKNTEAFF,TGTGCCAGCAGCCTTCGACAGGGGAAGAACACTGAAGCTTTCTTT
few,TRBV28,TRBD2,TRBJ2-5,CASSLLGTATSGDFQETQYF,TGTGCCAGCAGTTTACTCGGGACAGCTACTAGCGGGGACTTCCAAGAGACCCAGTACTTC
.,TRBV10-3,TRBD2,TRBJ2-1,CAAKSLGGTSGNNEQFF,TGTGCCGCCAAATCGCTCGGTGGGACTAGCGGGAACAATGAGCAGTTCTTC
.,TRBV20-1,TRBD1,TRBJ2-1,CSARTTGTGVLGQFF,TGCAGTGCTAGGACAACCGGGACAGGGGTTTTAGGGCAGTTCTTC
few,TRBV5-1,TRBD1,TRBJ2-1,CASSPGQETGYNEQFF,TGCGCCAGCAGCCCCGGACAGGAGACGGGGTACAATGAGCAGTTCTTC
many,TRBV28,TRBD1,TRBJ1-1,CASSSNRGQNTEAFF,TGTGCCAGCAGTTCAAACAGGGGGCAGAACACTGAAGCTTTCTTT
once,TRBV9,TRBD2,TRBJ2-7,CASSAGGQRETGYEQYF,TGTGCCAGCAGCGCCGGCGGTCAGCGGGAAACCGGGTACGAGCAGTACTTC
.,TRBV15,.,TRBJ2-7,CATSRERGFSSYEQYF,TGTGCCACCAGCAGAGAGAGGGGATTCAGCTCCTACGAGCAGTACTTC
few,TRBV6-1,.,TRBJ2-1,CASSDQGFIVYNEQFF,TGTGCCAGCAGTGACCAGGGGTTTATCGTCTACAATGAGCAGTTCTTC
many,TRBV30,.,TRBJ2-7,CAWSVRVSSYEQYF,TGTGCCTGGAGTGTACGGGTTAGCTCCTACGAGCAGTACTTC
.,TRBV7-9,TRBD2,TRBJ2-1,CASSSTGGIDNEQFF,TGTGCCAGCAGCTCCACGGGAGGGATAGACAATGAGCAGTTCTTC